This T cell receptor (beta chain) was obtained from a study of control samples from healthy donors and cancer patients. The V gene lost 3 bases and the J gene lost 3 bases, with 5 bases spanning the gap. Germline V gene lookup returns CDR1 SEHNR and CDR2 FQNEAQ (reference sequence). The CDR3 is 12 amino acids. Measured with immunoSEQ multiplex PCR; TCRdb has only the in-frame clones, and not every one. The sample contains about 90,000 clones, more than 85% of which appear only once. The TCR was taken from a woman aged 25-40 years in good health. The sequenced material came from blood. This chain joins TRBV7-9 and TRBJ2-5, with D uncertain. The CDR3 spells CASSFGEETQYF. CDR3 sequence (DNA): TGTGCCAGCAGCTTTGGTGAAGAGACCCAGTACTTC.